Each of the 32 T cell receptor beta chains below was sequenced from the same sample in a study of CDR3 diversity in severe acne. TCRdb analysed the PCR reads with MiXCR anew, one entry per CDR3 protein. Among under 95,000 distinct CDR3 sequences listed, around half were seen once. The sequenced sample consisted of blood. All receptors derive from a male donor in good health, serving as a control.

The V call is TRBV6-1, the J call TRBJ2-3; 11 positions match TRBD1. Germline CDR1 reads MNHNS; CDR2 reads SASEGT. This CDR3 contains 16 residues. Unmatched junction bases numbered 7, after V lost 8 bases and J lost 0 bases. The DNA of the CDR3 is TGTGCCAGCCTGGGGGACAGGGGGTCTAGCACAGATACGCAGTATTTT. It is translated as CASLGDRGSSTDTQYF.

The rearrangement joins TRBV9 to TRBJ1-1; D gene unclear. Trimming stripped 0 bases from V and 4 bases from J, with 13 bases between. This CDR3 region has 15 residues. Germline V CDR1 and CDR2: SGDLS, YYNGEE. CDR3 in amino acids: CASSVVPGSGTEAFF. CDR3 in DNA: TGTGCCAGCAGCGTAGTCCCGGGGTCGGGCACTGAAGCTTTCTTT.

This chain's CDR3 is CSARRLQETQYF. For the CDR3, the DNA is TGCAGTGCTAGGCGGCTGCAAGAGACCCAGTACTTC. The V and J genes are TRBV20-1 and TRBJ2-5; D not certain. V was clipped by 3 bases and J by 2 bases, with 7 bases between them. The CDR3 loop spans 12 amino acids. Per germline, CDR1 DFQATT and CDR2 SNEGSKA (reference sequence).

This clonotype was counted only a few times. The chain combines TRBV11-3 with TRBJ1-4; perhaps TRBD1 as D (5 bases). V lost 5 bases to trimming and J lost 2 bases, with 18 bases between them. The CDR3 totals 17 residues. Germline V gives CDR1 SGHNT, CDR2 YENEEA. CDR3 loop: CASSRLSGDSTNEKLFF. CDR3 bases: TGTGCCAGCAGCCGTCTCTCCGGTGACAGCACTAATGAAAAACTGTTTTTT.

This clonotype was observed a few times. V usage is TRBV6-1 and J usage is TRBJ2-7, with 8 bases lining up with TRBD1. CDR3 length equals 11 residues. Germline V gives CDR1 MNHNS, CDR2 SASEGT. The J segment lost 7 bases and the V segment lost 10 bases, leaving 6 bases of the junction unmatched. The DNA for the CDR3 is TGTGCCACCCAGGGGGCTTGGGAGCAGTACTTC. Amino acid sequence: CATQGAWEQYF.

The CDR3 region is CASSERVGAFF. The CDR3 nucleotides are TGTGCCAGCAGTGAAAGGGTGGGGGCTTTCTTT. The J gene is TRBJ1-1, the V gene TRBV6-5; D is ambiguous. V shed 5 bases and J shed 11 bases, with 12 bases lying between them. This CDR3 is built from 11 residues. The V gene's germline CDR1 is MNHEY and CDR2 SVGAGI.

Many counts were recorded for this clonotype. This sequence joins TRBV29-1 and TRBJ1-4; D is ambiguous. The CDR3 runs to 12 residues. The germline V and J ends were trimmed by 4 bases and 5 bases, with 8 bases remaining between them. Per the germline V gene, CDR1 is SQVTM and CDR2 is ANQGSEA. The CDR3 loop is CSVASGNEKLFF. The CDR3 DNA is TGCAGCGTTGCGTCCGGGAATGAAAAACTGTTTTTT. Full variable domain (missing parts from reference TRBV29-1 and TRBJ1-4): SAVISQKPSRDICQRGTSLTIQCQVDSQVTMMFWYRQQPGQSLTLIATANQGSEATYESGFVIDKFPISRPNLTFSTLTVSNMSPEDSSIYLCSVASGNEKLFFGSGTQLSVL.

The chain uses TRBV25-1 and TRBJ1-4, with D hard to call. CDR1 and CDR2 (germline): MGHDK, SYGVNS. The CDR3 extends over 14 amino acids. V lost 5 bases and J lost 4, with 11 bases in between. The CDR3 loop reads CASSLRSYNEKLFF. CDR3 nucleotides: TGTGCCAGCAGTTTACGCAGTTATAATGAAAAACTGTTTTTT.

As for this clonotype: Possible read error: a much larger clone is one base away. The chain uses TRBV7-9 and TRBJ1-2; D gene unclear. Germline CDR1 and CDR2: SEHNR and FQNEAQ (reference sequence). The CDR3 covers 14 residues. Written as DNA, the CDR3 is TGTGCCAGCAGCTTAGTCGGGATGAACTATGGCTGCACCTTC. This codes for CASSLVGMNYGCTF.

CDR3 loop: CASSYTRELFF. The CDR3 nucleotides read TGCGCCAGCAGTTACACAAGGGAGCTGTTTTTT. The chain recombines TRBV10-2 with TRBJ2-2; D not certain. Trimming took off 5 bases at V and 9 bases at J, with 7 bases between the two ends. This CDR3 has 11 amino acids. Germline V lookup: CDR1 WSHSY, CDR2 SAAADI.

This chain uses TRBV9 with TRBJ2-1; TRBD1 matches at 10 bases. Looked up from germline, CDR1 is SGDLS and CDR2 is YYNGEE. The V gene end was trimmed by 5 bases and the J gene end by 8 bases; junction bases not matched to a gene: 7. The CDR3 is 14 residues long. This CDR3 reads CASRGTGVRDEQFF. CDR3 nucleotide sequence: TGTGCCAGCAGAGGGACAGGGGTACGGGATGAGCAGTTCTTC.

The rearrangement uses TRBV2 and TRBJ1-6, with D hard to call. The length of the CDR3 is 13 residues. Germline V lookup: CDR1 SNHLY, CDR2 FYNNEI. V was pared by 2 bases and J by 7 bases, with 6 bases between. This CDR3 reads CASSERPNSPLHF. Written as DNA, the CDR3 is TGTGCCAGCAGTGAACGGCCGAATTCACCCCTCCACTTT.

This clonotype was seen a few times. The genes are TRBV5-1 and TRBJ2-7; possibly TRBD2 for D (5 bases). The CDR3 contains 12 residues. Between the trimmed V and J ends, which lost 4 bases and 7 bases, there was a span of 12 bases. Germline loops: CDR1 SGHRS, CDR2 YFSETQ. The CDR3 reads CASSGPGGEQYF. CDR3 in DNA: TGCGCCAGCAGCGGGCCTGGAGGAGAGCAGTACTTC. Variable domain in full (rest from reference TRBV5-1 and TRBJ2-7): KAGVTQTPRYLIKTRGQQVTLSCSPISGHRSVSWYQQTPGQGLQFLFEYFSETQRNKGNFPGRFSGRQFSNSRSEMNVSTLELGDSALYLCASSGPGGEQYFGPGTRLTVT.

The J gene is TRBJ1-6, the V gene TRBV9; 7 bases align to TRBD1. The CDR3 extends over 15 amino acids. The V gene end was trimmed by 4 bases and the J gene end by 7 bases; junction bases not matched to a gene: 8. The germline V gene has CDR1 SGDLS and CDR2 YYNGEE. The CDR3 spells CASSFSGQLNSPLHF. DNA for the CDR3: TGTGCCAGCAGCTTCTCGGGACAGCTGAATTCACCCCTCCACTTT.

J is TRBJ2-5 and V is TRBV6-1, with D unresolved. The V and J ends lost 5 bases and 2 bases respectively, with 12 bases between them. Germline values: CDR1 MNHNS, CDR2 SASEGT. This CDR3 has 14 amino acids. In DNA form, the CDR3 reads TGTGCCAGCAGTCAAAGGCCCACTCAAGAGACCCAGTACTTC. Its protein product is CASSQRPTQETQYF.

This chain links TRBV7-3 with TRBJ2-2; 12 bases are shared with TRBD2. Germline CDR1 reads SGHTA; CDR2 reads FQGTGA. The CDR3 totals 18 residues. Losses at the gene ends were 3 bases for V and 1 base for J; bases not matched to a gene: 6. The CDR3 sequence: CASSLSSGRAGNTGELFF. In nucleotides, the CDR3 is TGTGCCAGCAGCTTGTCTAGCGGGAGGGCCGGGAACACCGGGGAGCTGTTTTTT. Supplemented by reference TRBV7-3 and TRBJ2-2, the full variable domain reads GAGVSQTPSNKVTEKGKYVELRCDPISGHTALYWYRQSLGQGPEFLIYFQGTGAADDSGLPNDRFFAVRPEGSVSTLKIQRTERGDSAVYLCASSLSSGRAGNTGELFFGEGSRLTVL.

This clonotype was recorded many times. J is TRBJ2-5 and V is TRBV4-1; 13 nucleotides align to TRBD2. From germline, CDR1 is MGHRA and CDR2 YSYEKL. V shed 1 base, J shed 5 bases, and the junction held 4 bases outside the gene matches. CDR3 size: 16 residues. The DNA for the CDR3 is TGCGCCAGCAGCCAAGTTGGGACTAGCGGGGTCGAGACCCAGTACTTC. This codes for CASSQVGTSGVETQYF.

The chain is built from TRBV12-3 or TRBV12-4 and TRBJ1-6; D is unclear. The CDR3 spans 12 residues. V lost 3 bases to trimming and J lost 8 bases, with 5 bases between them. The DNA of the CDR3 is TGTGCCAGCAGTTTGCAGTATTCACCCCTCCACTTT. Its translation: CASSLQYSPLHF.

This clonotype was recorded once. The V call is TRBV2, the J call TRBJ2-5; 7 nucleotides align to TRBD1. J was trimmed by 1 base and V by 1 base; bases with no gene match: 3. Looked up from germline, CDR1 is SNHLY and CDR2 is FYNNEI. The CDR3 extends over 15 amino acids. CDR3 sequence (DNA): TGTGCCAGCAGTGAAGAGGGGACAGCCCAAGAGACCCAGTACTTC. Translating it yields CASSEEGTAQETQYF.

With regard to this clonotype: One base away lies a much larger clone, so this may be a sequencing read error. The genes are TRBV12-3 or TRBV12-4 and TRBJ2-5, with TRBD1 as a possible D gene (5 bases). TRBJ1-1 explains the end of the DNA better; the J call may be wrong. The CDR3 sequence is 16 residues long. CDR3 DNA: TGTGCCAGCAGTTTCTGGGCAGGGAGTGATGCCACTGAAGCTTTCTTT. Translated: CASSFWAGSDATEAFF.

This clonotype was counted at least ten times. DNA for the CDR3: TGTGCCAGCAGCGTAGGGGGTGGCACCCTGGGCTATGGCTACACCTTC. The encoded protein is CASSVGGGTLGYGYTF. This chain joins TRBV9 and TRBJ1-2; unclear D gene. V lost 0 bases, J lost 4 bases, and 16 bases lay in between. The germline CDR1 and CDR2 sequences are SGDLS and YYNGEE. The length of the CDR3 is 16 residues. Full variable domain (rest looked up from reference TRBV9 and TRBJ1-2): DSGVTQTPKHLITATGQRVTLRCSPRSGDLSVYWYQQSLDQGLQFLIQYYNGEERAKGNILERFSAQQFPDLHSELNLSSLELGDSALYFCASSVGGGTLGYGYTFGSGTRLTVV.

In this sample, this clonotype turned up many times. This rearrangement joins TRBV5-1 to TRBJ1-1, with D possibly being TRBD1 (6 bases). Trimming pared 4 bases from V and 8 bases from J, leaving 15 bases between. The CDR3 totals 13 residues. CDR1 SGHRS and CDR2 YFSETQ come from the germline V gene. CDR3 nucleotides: TGCGCCAGCAGCCCCGGGGGCGAGCCCGAAGCTTTCTTT. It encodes CASSPGGEPEAFF.

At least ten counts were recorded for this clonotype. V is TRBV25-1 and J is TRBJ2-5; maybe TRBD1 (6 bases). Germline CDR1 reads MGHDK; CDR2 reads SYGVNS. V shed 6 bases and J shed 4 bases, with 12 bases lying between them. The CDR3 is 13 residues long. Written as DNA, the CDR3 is TGTGCCAGCAGGGGCGTAGGGGGAGAGACCCAGTACTTC. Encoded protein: CASRGVGGETQYF. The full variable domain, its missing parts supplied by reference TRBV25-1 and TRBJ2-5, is EADIYQTPRYLVIGTGKKITLECSQTMGHDKMYWYQQDPGMELHLIHYSYGVNSTEKGDLSSESTVSRIRTEHFPLTLESARPSHTSQYLCASRGVGGETQYFGPGTRLLVL.

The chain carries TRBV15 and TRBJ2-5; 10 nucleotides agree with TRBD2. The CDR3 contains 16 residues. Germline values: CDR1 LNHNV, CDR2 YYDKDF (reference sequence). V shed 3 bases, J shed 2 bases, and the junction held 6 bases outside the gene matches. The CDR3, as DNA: TGTGCCACCAGCAGGGGATGGGGACTAGCGCAAGAGACCCAGTACTTC. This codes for CATSRGWGLAQETQYF.

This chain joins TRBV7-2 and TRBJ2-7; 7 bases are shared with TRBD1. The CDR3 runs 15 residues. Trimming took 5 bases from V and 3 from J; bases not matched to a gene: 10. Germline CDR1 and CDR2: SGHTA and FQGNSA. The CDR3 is CASSPQQGTDYEQYF. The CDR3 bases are TGTGCCAGCAGCCCACAACAGGGGACGGACTACGAGCAGTACTTC.

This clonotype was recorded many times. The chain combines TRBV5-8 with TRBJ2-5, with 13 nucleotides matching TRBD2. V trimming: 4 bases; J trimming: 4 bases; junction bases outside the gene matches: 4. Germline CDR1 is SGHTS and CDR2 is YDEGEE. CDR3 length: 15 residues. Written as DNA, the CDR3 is TGTGCCAGCAGCATCGGACTAGCGGGAGTAGAGACCCAGTACTTC. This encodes CASSIGLAGVETQYF.

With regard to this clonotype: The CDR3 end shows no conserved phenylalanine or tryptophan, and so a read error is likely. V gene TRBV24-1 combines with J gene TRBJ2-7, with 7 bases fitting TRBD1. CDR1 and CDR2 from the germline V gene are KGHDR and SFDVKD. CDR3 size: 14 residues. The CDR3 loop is CASSYGTVSYEQYL. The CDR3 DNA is TGTGCCAGCAGTTACGGGACAGTCTCCTACGAGCAGTACCTC.

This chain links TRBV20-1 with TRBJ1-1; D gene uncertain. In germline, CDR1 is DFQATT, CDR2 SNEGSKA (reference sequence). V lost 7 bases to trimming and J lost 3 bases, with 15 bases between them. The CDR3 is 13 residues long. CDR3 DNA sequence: TGCAGTGTAAGCGGCTCCCTTGACACTGAAGCTTTCTTT. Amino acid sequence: CSVSGSLDTEAFF.

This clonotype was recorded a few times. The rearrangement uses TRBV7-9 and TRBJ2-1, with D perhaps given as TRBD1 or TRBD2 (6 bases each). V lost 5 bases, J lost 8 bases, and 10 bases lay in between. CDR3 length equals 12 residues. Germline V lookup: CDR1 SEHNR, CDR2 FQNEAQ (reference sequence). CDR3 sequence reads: CASSLGGHEQFF. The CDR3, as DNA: TGTGCCAGCAGCCTAGGGGGGCATGAGCAGTTCTTC. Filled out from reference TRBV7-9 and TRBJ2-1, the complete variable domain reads DTGVSQNPRHKITKRGQNVTFRCDPISEHNRLYWYRQTLGQGPEFLTYFQNEAQLEKSRLLSDRFSAERPKGSFSTLEIQRTEQGDSAMYLCASSLGGHEQFFGPGTRLTVL.

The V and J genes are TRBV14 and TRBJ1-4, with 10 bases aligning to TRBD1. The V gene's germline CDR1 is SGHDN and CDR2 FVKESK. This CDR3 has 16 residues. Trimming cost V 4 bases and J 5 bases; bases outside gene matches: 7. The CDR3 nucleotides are TGTGCCAGCAGCCCTCGTCCGGGACAGGGGAATGAAAAACTGTTTTTT. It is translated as CASSPRPGQGNEKLFF.

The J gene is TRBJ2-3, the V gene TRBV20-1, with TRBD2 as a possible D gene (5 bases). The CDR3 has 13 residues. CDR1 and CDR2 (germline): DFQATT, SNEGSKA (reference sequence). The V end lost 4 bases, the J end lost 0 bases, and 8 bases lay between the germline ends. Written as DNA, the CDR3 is TGCAGTGCTAAGGAGGTTAGCACAGATACGCAGTATTTT. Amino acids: CSAKEVSTDTQYF.

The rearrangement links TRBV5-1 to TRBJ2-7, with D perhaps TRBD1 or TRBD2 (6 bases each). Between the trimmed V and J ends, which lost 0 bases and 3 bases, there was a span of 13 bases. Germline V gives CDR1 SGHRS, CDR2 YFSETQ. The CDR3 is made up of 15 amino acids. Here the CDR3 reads CASSLVTGGYYEQYF. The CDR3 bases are TGCGCCAGCAGCTTGGTTACCGGGGGCTACTACGAGCAGTACTTC.